Listed below are T cell receptor beta chains from one sample, sequenced in a study of regulatory T cells in long-lasting Graves disease. MiXCR, applied by TCRdb to the multiplex PCR reads, yields one record per CDR3 protein. The data show hundreds of thousands of distinct CDR3 sequences, 15% seen once. These data also featured in a second study, about T cells in Graves' hyperthyroidism and ophthalmopathy.

The material was peripheral blood mononuclear cells (PBMCs), obtained at new diagnosis, from a patient treated with antithyroid drugs. These receptors came from a woman in her thirties or forties with Graves disease. Each CDR3 is given with its conserved first and last residue. D genes are given only for firm matches. Clone size is not always given. Where it is, it says once, few, many or a class for expanded clones.

TRBV12-3/TRBV12-4,TRBJ2-7,many,NA,TGTGCCAGCAGTAGAATGGGGGGTACAAACTACGAGCAGTACTTC,CASSRMGGTNYEQYF
TRBV12-3/TRBV12-4,TRBJ1-6,many,NA,TGTGCCAGCAGTCGGGGTTCTAATTCACCCCTCCACTTT,CASSRGSNSPLHF
TRBV28,TRBJ2-1,many,TRBD2,TGTGCCAGCAGTCTCGAGCTAGCGGGTATTTACAATGAGCAGTTCTTC,CASSLELAGIYNEQFF
TRBV6-1,TRBJ1-5,NA,TRBD1,TGTGCCAGCAGTAACACCGGGACAGGGATTCAGCCCCAGCATTTT,CASSNTGTGIQPQHF
TRBV5-4,TRBJ1-6,many,NA,TGTGCCAGCAGCGATGGGGGGTTCGGTTCACCCCTCCACTTT,CASSDGGFGSPLHF
TRBV28,TRBJ2-5,few,NA,TGTGCCAGCAGTCCTCCTAGGGGGCTAGCGGTCACGTACCAAGAGACCCAGTACTTC,CASSPPRGLAVTYQETQYF
TRBV7-8,TRBJ2-3,many,NA,TGTGCCAGCAGCTTGGATAGCGCGGGCACAGATACGCAGTATTTT,CASSLDSAGTDTQYF
TRBV2,TRBJ2-3,many,TRBD2,TGTGCCAGCAAGGGCCTCGGGCTAGCGGGGGATACGCAGTATTTT,CASKGLGLAGDTQYF
TRBV18,TRBJ2-6,few,NA,TGTGCCAGCTCACCACCGGATCCGGGGGCTGGGGCCAACGTCCTGACTTTC,CASSPPDPGAGANVLTF
TRBV28,TRBJ2-5,many,TRBD1,TGTGCCAGCAGTTGGACAGGGGAAGAGACCCAGTACTTC,CASSWTGEETQYF
TRBV11-2,TRBJ2-3,many,TRBD2,TGTGCCAGCAGCTCGTGGGGCACTAGCGGGCGAGATACGCAGTATTTT,CASSSWGTSGRDTQYF
TRBV5-1,TRBJ1-1,many,NA,TGCGCCAGCAGCCCGCCCAAGGTTGGGAACACTGAAGCTTTCTTT,CASSPPKVGNTEAFF
TRBV6-1,TRBJ2-1,few,NA,TGTGCCAGCACGCCTAGGGGATCAACTTACAATGAGCAGTTCTTC,CASTPRGSTYNEQFF
TRBV5-1,TRBJ2-7,few,NA,TGCGCCAGCAGCTTGTTGTCTAGCCCACGCGACGAGCAGTACTTC,CASSLLSSPRDEQYF
TRBV30,TRBJ1-4,many,NA,TGTGCCTGGAGTGATTACGGGGCCGAAAAACTGTTTTTT,CAWSDYGAEKLFF
TRBV6-1,TRBJ2-5,many,NA,TGTGCCAGCAGTGACCTGGACAGTGGGATGACCCAGTACTTC,CASSDLDSGMTQYF
TRBV6-1,TRBJ2-1,NA,TRBD2,TGTGCCAGCAGTAGCGGGAGGGCCCGAAATGAGCAGTTCTTC,CASSSGRARNEQFF
TRBV7-2,TRBJ2-3,few,TRBD2,TGTGCCAGCAGCGGGAGGGAGGGAGATACGCAGTATTTT,CASSGREGDTQYF
TRBV12-5,TRBJ1-2,many,NA,TGTGCTAGTGGTTTGGCGAGGGGCGGCTATGGCTACACCTTC,CASGLARGGYGYTF
TRBV29-1,TRBJ2-2,few,NA,TGCAGCGTCGTACGGGGTGCCGGGGAGCTGTTTTTT,CSVVRGAGELFF
TRBV28,TRBJ1-1,many,NA,TGTGCCAGCGATACAGCCAACACTGAAGCTTTCTTT,CASDTANTEAFF
TRBV7-9,TRBJ1-6,NA,NA,TGTGCCAGCAGCTTATCGGGGTCGAATTCACCCCTCCACTTT,CASSLSGSNSPLHF
TRBV18,TRBJ2-3,many,NA,TGTGCCAGCTCTCAAGGTTTTAGCACAGATACGCAGTATTTT,CASSQGFSTDTQYF
TRBV7-8,TRBJ1-1,many,TRBD1,TGTGCCAGCAGCATCGAGGGGGCCCAAGCTTTCTTT,CASSIEGAQAFF
TRBV11-3,TRBJ2-1,many,NA,TGTGCCAGCAGCGCGCGCATTCGGTCCTACAATGAGCAGTTCTTC,CASSARIRSYNEQFF
TRBV7-9,TRBJ2-7,many,TRBD2,TGTGCCAGCAGCTCCCTAGCGGGAGAGACCGAGCAGTACTTC,CASSSLAGETEQYF
TRBV4-1,TRBJ2-3,few,TRBD2,TGCGCCAGCAGCCAAGAAGGAGGGCTAGCGGGAGATACGCAGTATTTT,CASSQEGGLAGDTQYF
TRBV7-2,TRBJ2-1,few,TRBD1,TGTGCCAGCAGCTCCCCCCGGGACAGGGGTGGGTACAATGAGCAGTTCTTC,CASSSPRDRGGYNEQFF
TRBV2,TRBJ2-7,many,TRBD1,TGTGCCAGCACGTCACAGGGGGACTACGAGCAGTACTTC,CASTSQGDYEQYF
TRBV10-3,TRBJ2-1,many,TRBD2,TGTGCCACCCAACAGGCGGGAGTATATGGCAATGAGCAGTTCTTC,CATQQAGVYGNEQFF
TRBV28,TRBJ1-1,many,NA,TGTGCCAGCAGTTTTAAGTACACTGAAGCTTTCTTT,CASSFKYTEAFF
TRBV28,TRBJ2-2,NA,NA,TGTGCCAGCAGTTTAACCGGGGTTATCACCGGGGAGCTGTTTTTT,CASSLTGVITGELFF